This T cell receptor beta chain comes out of a study of identical twins. Study-level findings and limits: High-abundance cord blood beta clonotypes had fewer insertions; memory repertoires showed none.

Each CDR3 protein gets one entry after TCRdb re-called the 5' RACE reads with MiXCR. The table records 1.5 million to 2 million distinct CDR3 sequences, roughly a third of them present only once. V was shortened by 1 base and J by 6 bases, with 8 bases between the two germline ends. Germline V gene lookup returns CDR1 DFQATT and CDR2 SNEGSKA (reference sequence). The CDR3 spans 12 residues. A remark on this clonotype: What it binds is unknown.

Source material: cord blood. This clonotype originated in a newborn girl in good health. The V call is TRBV20-1, the J call TRBJ2-3; tentative D call: TRBD2 (5 bases). The CDR3 sequence is CSARGRPDTQYF. In nucleotides, the CDR3 is TGCAGTGCTAGAGGGAGGCCGGATACGCAGTATTTT.